This T cell receptor (beta chain) was sequenced for a study of T cell responses to AZD1222 COVID-19 vaccine. Study background: It was second doses at about 4 or about 12 weeks that were pooled.

Here immunoSEQ multiplex PCR was the method, and the copy in TCRdb shows in-frame clones only, minus some. The data contain some 110,000 clones, about 88% of them singletons. Findings of the study overall: Mostly white British, mostly female donors; authors suggested clonal diversity may be underestimated. Without day 14 samples, only post-peak T cell repertoires were studied.

Concerning this clone: Its antigen is undetermined.

This TCR was recovered from an adult in good health. The specimen was peripheral blood, collected on day 0 of AZD1222 vaccination.

The CDR3, as DNA: TGTGCCAGCAGCGGGGGGCGGGAGGTCCATGAGCAGTTCTTC. Protein: CASSGGREVHEQFF. The chain links TRBV27 to TRBJ2-1, with 8 bases identical to TRBD2. This CDR3 comprises 14 residues. Germline-derived CDR1 and CDR2 are MNHEY and SMNVEV (reference sequence). J was trimmed by 8 bases and V by 6 bases; bases with no gene match: 9.